Listed below are T cell receptor beta chains from one sample, sequenced in a study of blood T cell repertoires in COVID-19. Profiled with immunoSEQ multiplex PCR; TCRdb holds only in-frame clones, not every one. The data contain about 440,000 clones, 70% to 90% of them singletons. Input material: PBMCs or T cells enriched from blood (not recorded which). The receptor set was obtained from a woman aged 18-29 years with acute COVID-19. The conserved cysteine and the conserved F or W are not part of the CDR3 here. The order of the fields is J gene, D gene, V gene, CDR3 protein. A D gene is named only where the DNA matches it firmly.

J: TRBJ2-1; D: TRBD1; V: TRBV5-6; CDR3: ASSLGQGILYNEQF
J: TRBJ2-3; D: TRBD2; V: TRBV18; CDR3: ASSPRLAGAIRDTQY
J: TRBJ1-4; D: TRBD1; V: TRBV2; CDR3: ASRLEGQRNEKLF
J: TRBJ2-7; D: .; V: TRBV9; CDR3: ASSVRSSSYEQY
J: TRBJ2-1; D: TRBD2; V: TRBV5-4; CDR3: ASSRGLAGVSEQF
J: TRBJ2-7; D: .; V: TRBV20-1; CDR3: GVSNAYEQY
J: TRBJ2-5; D: .; V: TRBV12-3/TRBV12-4; CDR3: ASSPGETQY
J: TRBJ2-1; D: TRBD1; V: TRBV6-4; CDR3: ARNQPGQGFNEQF
J: TRBJ1-6; D: .; V: TRBV6-5; CDR3: AGWNRDASPLH
J: TRBJ1-3; D: TRBD1; V: TRBV4-3; CDR3: ASSARDRGLGGNTIY
J: TRBJ1-3; D: .; V: TRBV7-8; CDR3: ASSLAVDSGNTIY
J: TRBJ1-5; D: TRBD1; V: TRBV11-2; CDR3: ASSLDDRGFQPQH
J: TRBJ2-3; D: .; V: TRBV28; CDR3: ASSTTGSIDTQY
J: TRBJ1-2; D: TRBD1; V: TRBV11-2; CDR3: ASRLRQGASYT
J: TRBJ1-1; D: .; V: TRBV12-5; CDR3: ASSYRVSTEAF
J: TRBJ2-1; D: .; V: TRBV7-9; CDR3: ASSTRTAYSYNEQF
J: TRBJ2-1; D: .; V: TRBV9; CDR3: ASSVENPGPWGGLYNEQF
J: TRBJ2-7; D: TRBD1; V: TRBV10-1; CDR3: ASSAPFRGRSYEQY
J: TRBJ1-6; D: .; V: TRBV27; CDR3: ASSPLTPNSPLH
J: TRBJ1-6; D: TRBD1; V: TRBV9; CDR3: ASSASGQGDSPLH
J: TRBJ2-7; D: .; V: TRBV4-1; CDR3: ASSYESEIGYEQY
J: TRBJ2-2; D: .; V: TRBV18; CDR3: ASSPGFSRENTGELF
J: TRBJ1-1; D: TRBD1; V: TRBV3-1/TRBV3-2; CDR3: ASSGGRGEGEAF
J: TRBJ1-6; D: .; V: TRBV5-1; CDR3: ASSLVPQVNSPLH
J: TRBJ2-2; D: .; V: TRBV5-4; CDR3: ASSIGTPNTGELF